These 17 T cell receptor beta chains were sequenced from one sample in a study of PD-1 blockade in mismatch repair-deficient tumors. TCRdb keeps only in-frame clones here, not all; method: immunoSEQ multiplex PCR. The table shows about 110,000 clones, with roughly 80% occurring only once. The sample was peripheral blood, taken more than 58 weeks after starting pembrolizumab. These receptors were taken from an adult with mismatch repair-deficient cancer.

In regard to this clone: Mismatch with germline at one junction end may stem from a read error. The CDR3 sequence is CASSLARISGELFF. The CDR3 DNA reads TGTGCTAGCAGCTTAGCGCGGATTTCTGGGGAGCTGTTTTTT. This sequence joins TRBV7-7 and TRBJ2-2; D possibly corresponds to TRBD2 (5 bases). The CDR3 spans 14 residues. Germline V gene data show CDR1 as SSHAT and CDR2 as FNYEAQ (reference sequence).

This rearrangement joins TRBV19 to TRBJ2-3; TRBD1 matches 7 bases. V lost 6 bases to trimming and J lost 1 base; unmatched junction nucleotides: 7. This CDR3 region has 15 residues. Germline CDR1 LNHDA, CDR2 SQIVND (reference sequence). CDR3 DNA sequence: TGTGCCAGTAGAGAGACAGGGTGGGGCACAGATACGCAGTATTTT. It yields the protein CASRETGWGTDTQYF.

The chain uses TRBV25-1 and TRBJ1-3; D not resolved. CDR3 length equals 12 residues. Trimming left V 7 bases short and J 1 base short, with 5 bases between. Germline loops: CDR1 MGHDK, CDR2 SYGVNS. CDR3 nucleotide sequence: TGTGCCAGCATGCGTTCTGGAAACACCATATATTTT. Translating it yields CASMRSGNTIYF.

This clone was picked up one time. This chain connects TRBV7-2 to TRBJ2-7, with D perhaps matching TRBD2 (5 bases). The germline gives CDR1 SGHTA, CDR2 FQGNSA. V was pared by 2 bases and J by 0 bases, with 8 bases between. The CDR3 is 14 amino acids. DNA for the CDR3: TGTGCCAGCAGCTTACAGCGGAGCTCCTACGAGCAGTACTTC. Translating it yields CASSLQRSSYEQYF.

V is TRBV27 and J is TRBJ2-3; D gene ambiguous. The CDR3 spans 15 residues. Between the trimmed V and J ends, which lost 2 bases and 0 bases, there was a span of 9 bases. CDR1 is MNHEY, CDR2 SMNVEV, per germline (reference sequence). The DNA for the CDR3 is TGTGCCAGCAGTTTAAACTCAAGAAGCACAGATACGCAGTATTTT. Translating gives CASSLNSRSTDTQYF.

The chain carries TRBV5-1 and TRBJ1-1; tentative D call: TRBD1 (6 bases). Germline V lookup: CDR1 SGHRS, CDR2 YFSETQ. V shed 0 bases and J shed 4 bases, with 10 bases lying between them. The CDR3 is 14 residues long. In DNA, the CDR3 is TGCGCCAGCAGCTTGGCAGGGGTGGGCACTGAAGCTTTCTTT. It yields the protein CASSLAGVGTEAFF.

This clone came up once. This chain joins TRBV7-6 and TRBJ1-5; no firm D call. CDR3 size: 15 residues. CDR1 and CDR2 (germline): SGHVS, FNYEAQ. With 3 bases removed from V and 5 bases from J, the gap between germline ends came to 14 bases. CDR3 sequence reads: CASSFSGGRDQPQHF. The CDR3 DNA reads as TGTGCCAGCAGCTTTAGTGGCGGTAGAGATCAGCCCCAGCATTTT.

V usage is TRBV28 and J usage is TRBJ1-5, with TRBD1 as a possible D gene (5 bases). V was cut by 1 base and J by 15 bases, with 16 bases left in between. This CDR3 is 13 amino acids long. CDR1 is MDHEN, CDR2 SYDVKM, per germline. CDR3 nucleotides: TGTGCCAGCAGTTTATCCGGGGCGTTAAATCTGCATTTT. Its protein is CASSLSGALNLHF.

The J gene is TRBJ2-1, the V gene TRBV9; TRBD2 might be the D (6 bases). CDR3 length equals 17 residues. The germline V gene encodes CDR1 SGDLS and CDR2 YYNGEE. Trimming shortened V by 4 bases and J by 4 bases, and 21 bases separated the two germline ends. The CDR3 protein is CASSPPSPRRVYNEQFF. The CDR3 DNA reads TGTGCCAGCAGCCCACCCTCTCCTCGGAGGGTATACAATGAGCAGTTCTTC.

CDR3 DNA: TGTGCCAGCAGCGTAGAAACGGGGGGACTCTACAATGAGCAGTTCTTC. Translating it yields CASSVETGGLYNEQFF. The chain employs TRBV9 and TRBJ2-1; 7 bases are a match to TRBD2. The CDR3 has 16 amino acids. V shed 0 bases and J 3 bases; nucleotides not matched to a gene: 6. Germline assignment: CDR1 SGDLS and CDR2 YYNGEE. Complete variable domain (other parts from reference TRBV9 and TRBJ2-1): DSGVTQTPKHLITATGQRVTLRCSPRSGDLSVYWYQQSLDQGLQFLIQYYNGEERAKGNILERFSAQQFPDLHSELNLSSLELGDSALYFCASSVETGGLYNEQFFGPGTRLTVL.

V and J are TRBV5-1 and TRBJ1-1; tentative D call: TRBD1 (6 bases). Germline CDR1 SGHRS, CDR2 YFSETQ. This CDR3 contains 11 residues. V shed 3 bases and J shed 10 bases, with 10 bases lying between them. CDR3 region: CASSYEGGAFF. The CDR3 DNA reads TGCGCCAGCAGCTACGAAGGGGGAGCTTTCTTT.

This clone has just one count. The gene calls are TRBV7-9 and TRBJ1-3; unclear D gene. V shed 5 bases and J shed 3 bases, with 5 bases lying between them. The CDR3 consists of 12 residues. Germline-derived CDR1 and CDR2 are SEHNR and FQNEAQ (reference sequence). For the CDR3, the DNA is TGTGCCAGCAGCCTCAGTGGAAACACCATATATTTT. It yields the protein CASSLSGNTIYF.

The sample holds a few counts of this clone. CDR3 residues: CASILTSGSHNEQFF. DNA for the CDR3: TGTGCCAGCATCTTGACTAGCGGGAGTCACAATGAGCAGTTCTTC. The V gene is TRBV11-1, the J gene TRBJ2-1, with 12 nucleotides matching TRBD2. Per germline, CDR1 SGHAT and CDR2 FQDESV (reference sequence). This CDR3 is 15 amino acids long. With V trimmed by 7 bases and J by 5 bases, 6 bases remained unmatched.

The rearrangement links TRBV27 to TRBJ2-1, with 9 bases aligning to TRBD1. The germline CDR1 and CDR2 sequences are MNHEY and SMNVEV (reference sequence). The trim removed 6 bases at V and 7 bases at J, leaving 10 bases unmatched. The CDR3 contains 15 residues. CDR3 sequence: CASRATGGASNEQFF. CDR3 nucleotides: TGTGCCAGCAGGGCTACAGGGGGCGCCAGTAATGAGCAGTTCTTC.

This clone was observed a single time. The rearrangement joins TRBV6-6 to TRBJ1-4; the match to TRBD1 covers 12 bases. The V gene's germline CDR1 is MNHNY and CDR2 SVGAGI (reference sequence). Trimming cost V 8 bases and J 7 bases; bases outside gene matches: 8. The CDR3 is 15 residues long. The CDR3 DNA follows: TGTGCCAGCGGGACAGGGGGCGCCGGTAGTGAAAAACTGTTTTTT. Protein sequence: CASGTGGAGSEKLFF.

This chain connects TRBV7-3 to TRBJ1-2; D ambiguous. Trimming left V 4 bases short and J 4 bases short, with 13 bases between. This CDR3 is built from 14 residues. Germline V CDR1 and CDR2: SGHTA, FQGTGA. The CDR3 DNA reads TGTGCCAGCAGCTCGTCGGCAGGACTCTATGGCTACACCTTC. Amino acid sequence: CASSSSAGLYGYTF.

The chain has TRBV7-2 and TRBJ2-5; no definite D call. The CDR3 sequence is 13 residues long. Germline V gives CDR1 SGHTA, CDR2 FQGNSA. Trimming removed 4 bases from V and 1 base from J, with 7 bases in between. CDR3 coding DNA: TGTGCCAGCAGCTCGGGTCCCCAAGAGACCCAGTACTTC. It yields the protein CASSSGPQETQYF.